Below, one TCR beta chain is given with its context. Its antigen remains unidentified. Some clones are missing from TCRdb's copy, which holds only in-frame ones; the method was immunoSEQ multiplex PCR. This table holds 200,000 to 250,000 clones, roughly 94% found once. This specimen comes from a study of T cell responses to AZD1222 COVID-19 vaccine. Study results and limitations: Researchers report vaccine-associated CD4 TCRs spanning spike, with dominance at 160-218 and 743-854.

The CDR3 runs 13 residues. This receptor was identified in an adult who received the MenACWY meningococcal vaccine as a control. The rearrangement uses TRBV21-1 and TRBJ1-3. TRBV21-1 is recorded as a pseudogene. Here the sequenced sample was peripheral blood, taken 28 days after the second dose of the MenACWY control vaccine. CDR3 nucleotides: TGTGCCAGCAGCGGAAGGATTGGAAACACCATATATTTT. Its protein is CASSGRIGNTIYF.